This entry lists 18 T cell receptor beta chains sequenced from one sample in a study of blood T cell repertoires in COVID-19. The assay was immunoSEQ multiplex PCR, and TCRdb's table has in-frame clones only and misses some. The sample carries tens of thousands of clones, more than 75% recorded once. Sequences were obtained from peripheral blood. All receptors derive from a human donor in a cohort sampled during active COVID-19.

This chain uses TRBV4-3 with TRBJ2-1; 11 nucleotides agree with TRBD1. The CDR3 contains 17 residues. V shed 1 base and J 4 bases; nucleotides not matched to a gene: 6. CDR1 and CDR2 (germline): LGHNA, YSLEER. The CDR3 nucleotides read TGCGCCAGCAGCCAAGTTCATGGGACAGGGGGTTACAATGAGCAGTTCTTC. This translates into CASSQVHGTGGYNEQFF.

The chain uses TRBV5-5 and TRBJ1-1; a possible D gene is TRBD1 (6 bases). The V and J ends lost 2 bases and 0 bases respectively, with 11 bases between them. Germline-derived CDR1 and CDR2 are SGHKS and YYEKEE (reference sequence). CDR3 length: 15 amino acids. The CDR3 nucleotides read TGTGCCAGCAGCTTCTTGGACAGCCTGAACACTGAAGCTTTCTTT. Translated, it gives CASSFLDSLNTEAFF.

This chain joins TRBV19 and TRBJ1-2; a weak D match, TRBD1 (6 bases). The V end lost 1 base, the J end lost 7 bases, and 10 bases lay between the germline ends. CDR1 is LNHDA, CDR2 SQIVND, per germline (reference sequence). This CDR3 is 13 amino acids long. The DNA for the CDR3 is TGTGCCAGTAGTATAGGGACAGCGCGTGGCTACACCTTC. Residues: CASSIGTARGYTF.

This chain links TRBV5-4 with TRBJ1-6, with TRBD1 matching over 12 bases. Germline values: CDR1 SGHNT, CDR2 YYREEE (reference sequence). J lost 7 bases, V lost 4 bases, and 12 bases had no gene match. The length of the CDR3 is 18 residues. The CDR3 region is CASSPGTGGGGMNSPLHF. CDR3 coding DNA: TGTGCCAGCAGCCCCGGGACAGGGGGCGGCGGCATGAATTCACCCCTCCACTTT. Supplemented by reference TRBV5-4 and TRBJ1-6, the full variable domain reads ETGVTQSPTHLIKTRGQQVTLRCSSQSGHNTVSWYQQALGQGPQFIFQYYREEENGRGNFPPRFSGLQFPNYSSELNVNALELDDSALYLCASSPGTGGGGMNSPLHFGNGTRLTVT.

The chain combines TRBV6-5 with TRBJ1-5; D remains unclear. The germline CDR1 and CDR2 sequences are MNHEY and SVGAGI. This CDR3 region has 14 residues. The ends were cut back, 0 bases at V and 6 bases at J, with 9 bases in the middle. As DNA, the CDR3 is TGTGCCAGCAGTTACTCGGTAGCGGGTCAGCCCCAGCATTTT. The encoded protein is CASSYSVAGQPQHF.

This clone showed up just a few times. The chain joins TRBV7-9 to TRBJ1-2; 10 positions match TRBD1. The germline V gene encodes CDR1 SEHNR and CDR2 FQNEAQ (reference sequence). This CDR3 spans 14 amino acids. J lost 4 bases, V lost 5 bases, and 4 bases had no gene match. The CDR3 region has the DNA TGTGCCAGCAGCCCGGGACAGGGGCTCTATGGCTACACCTTC. It translates to CASSPGQGLYGYTF. Full variable domain (outside the CDR3, taken from reference TRBV7-9 and TRBJ1-2): DTGVSQNPRHKITKRGQNVTFRCDPISEHNRLYWYRQTLGQGPEFLTYFQNEAQLEKSRLLSDRFSAERPKGSFSTLEIQRTEQGDSAMYLCASSPGQGLYGYTFGSGTRLTVV.

The rearrangement links TRBV29-1 to TRBJ1-2; TRBD1 is a possible D gene (5 bases). The CDR3 sequence is 12 residues long. Between the trimmed V and J ends, which lost 8 bases and 4 bases, there was a span of 14 bases. CDR1 is SQVTM, CDR2 ANQGSEA, per germline. The CDR3 loop reads CSSSDSLYGYTF. The CDR3 nucleotides are TGCAGCTCCTCAGACAGCCTCTATGGCTACACCTTC. The full variable domain, its missing parts supplied by reference TRBV29-1 and TRBJ1-2, is SAVISQKPSRDICQRGTSLTIQCQVDSQVTMMFWYRQQPGQSLTLIATANQGSEATYESGFVIDKFPISRPNLTFSTLTVSNMSPEDSSIYLCSSSDSLYGYTFGSGTRLTVV.

This chain uses TRBV7-9 with TRBJ2-5; 8 bases map to TRBD2. Germline lookup yields CDR1 SEHNR and CDR2 FQNEAQ (reference sequence). The length of the CDR3 is 14 residues. J gave up 5 bases and V 3 bases, and 5 bases lay outside the gene matches. In DNA, the CDR3 is TGTGCCAGCAGCTTCGGACTAGCAGGGGAGACCCAGTACTTC. Encoded protein: CASSFGLAGETQYF.

In nucleotides, the CDR3 is TGTGCCAGCATTCGGGACAGGTCCTACAATGAGCAGTTCTTC. Translation: CASIRDRSYNEQFF. The chain is built from TRBV6-6 and TRBJ2-1; 8 bases fit TRBD1. The CDR3 runs 14 residues. Germline V gene sequence: CDR1 MNHNY, CDR2 SVGAGI (reference sequence). Losses at the gene ends were 7 bases for V and 1 base for J; bases not matched to a gene: 3.

This clone has only a few counts. J is TRBJ1-5 and V is TRBV29-1; 7 bases fit TRBD1. With V trimmed by 5 bases and J by 2 bases, 9 bases remained unmatched. The CDR3 contains 15 residues. Germline values: CDR1 SQVTM, CDR2 ANQGSEA. Written as DNA, the CDR3 is TGCAGCGTTCTGCCAGGGGGGCGCGGCAATCAGCCCCAGCATTTT. Amino acids: CSVLPGGRGNQPQHF.

V and J are TRBV6-6 and TRBJ2-1; 12 nucleotides line up with TRBD1. CDR1 and CDR2 from the germline V gene are MNHNY and SVGAGI (reference sequence). There are 15 residues in the CDR3. V lost 4 bases and J lost 8; bases outside the gene matches: 6. DNA of the CDR3: TGTGCCAGCAGTTCCCAGGGACAGGGGGCTGATGAGCAGTTCTTC. This encodes CASSSQGQGADEQFF.

This rearrangement joins TRBV5-1 to TRBJ1-2; TRBD1 might be the D (5 bases). This CDR3 is built from 13 residues. Germline CDR1 reads SGHRS; CDR2 reads YFSETQ. The V end was cut by 4 bases, the J end by 8 bases, with 15 bases between. CDR3 nucleotide sequence: TGCGCCAGCAGCCCGGAGGGGTTGGGCGGCTACACCTTC. It translates to CASSPEGLGGYTF. Complete variable domain (other parts from reference TRBV5-1 and TRBJ1-2): KAGVTQTPRYLIKTRGQQVTLSCSPISGHRSVSWYQQTPGQGLQFLFEYFSETQRNKGNFPGRFSGRQFSNSRSEMNVSTLELGDSALYLCASSPEGLGGYTFGSGTRLTVV.

The chain has TRBV5-1 and TRBJ2-7; TRBD1 aligns across 10 bases. This CDR3 is built from 16 residues. Trimming cost V 1 base and J 2 bases; bases outside gene matches: 6. Looked up from germline, CDR1 is SGHRS and CDR2 is YFSETQ. The CDR3 sequence is CASSLNTGQGTYEQYF. The CDR3 DNA reads TGCGCCAGCAGCTTGAATACGGGACAGGGGACCTACGAGCAGTACTTC. Complete variable domain (other parts from reference TRBV5-1 and TRBJ2-7): KAGVTQTPRYLIKTRGQQVTLSCSPISGHRSVSWYQQTPGQGLQFLFEYFSETQRNKGNFPGRFSGRQFSNSRSEMNVSTLELGDSALYLCASSLNTGQGTYEQYFGPGTRLTVT.

The chain recombines TRBV5-1 with TRBJ1-1; 7 bases align to TRBD1. Germline CDR1 is SGHRS and CDR2 is YFSETQ. The CDR3 is 18 residues long. With 1 base clipped from V and 1 base from J, the junction kept 13 bases outside the gene matches. The CDR3: CASSLRGGRAGGNTEAFF. The DNA for the CDR3 is TGCGCCAGCAGCTTGCGTGGTGGGCGGGCAGGGGGGAACACTGAAGCTTTCTTT.

The DNA for the CDR3 is TGTGCCAGCAGCCAGGAAGGGGGCCAGTACTTC. It codes for CASSQEGGQYF. This chain connects TRBV3-1 (or the pseudogene TRBV3-2) to TRBJ2-5; tentatively, D is TRBD1 (6 bases). The CDR3 has 11 amino acids. V lost 3 bases to trimming and J lost 10 bases, with 9 bases between them. CDR1 is LGHDT and CDR2 is YNNKEL in the germline V gene (reference sequence).

The CDR3 loop reads CASGEGNTEAFF. CDR3 nucleotide sequence: TGTGCCAGCGGGGAGGGGAACACTGAAGCTTTCTTT. The rearrangement uses TRBV12-3 or TRBV12-4 and TRBJ1-1; D ambiguous. The CDR3 is 12 amino acids. Trimming took 8 bases from V and 1 from J, leaving 8 bases between them.

The rearrangement uses TRBV7-2 and TRBJ2-7, with 7 bases that match TRBD2. Trimming took 2 bases from V and 0 from J; bases not matched to a gene: 13. Germline CDR1 SGHTA, CDR2 FQGNSA. The length of the CDR3 is 18 residues. This CDR3 reads CASSLYSGGVSSSYEQYF. The CDR3 region has the DNA TGTGCCAGCAGCTTATACAGTGGGGGGGTGAGCAGCTCCTACGAGCAGTACTTC.

This CDR3 is CASSEGRGQLGTDTQYF. The CDR3 coding sequence is TGTGCCAGCAGTGAAGGAAGGGGTCAGCTCGGCACAGATACGCAGTATTTT. V and J are TRBV6-1 and TRBJ2-3; a possible D gene is TRBD1 (5 bases). Germline V lookup: CDR1 MNHNS, CDR2 SASEGT. V was pared by 1 base and J by 1 base, with 15 bases between. CDR3 length: 17 residues.